The next 30 T cell receptor beta chains were all read from a single sample in a study of blood T cell repertoires in COVID-19. Assay used: immunoSEQ multiplex PCR; TCRdb lists only in-frame clones, some missing. The sample lists about 360,000 clones; around nine tenths were seen once. The sequencing input was peripheral blood. These receptors were obtained from a human donor in a cohort sampled during active COVID-19.

This chain links TRBV2 with TRBJ1-5; the D gene is possibly TRBD1 (6 bases). Germline assignment: CDR1 SNHLY and CDR2 FYNNEI. Trimming took off 7 bases at V and 7 bases at J, with 14 bases between the two ends. The CDR3 totals 13 residues. The CDR3 loop reads CASTSGQPQPQHF. CDR3 sequence (DNA): TGTGCCAGCACCTCAGGACAGCCACAGCCCCAGCATTTT.

The genes are TRBV6-5 and TRBJ1-5, with D hard to call. V dropped 7 bases and J dropped 3 bases, with 10 bases sitting between them. The V gene's germline CDR1 is MNHEY and CDR2 SVGAGI. The CDR3 runs to 13 residues. CDR3 sequence: CASTLSPNQPQHF. CDR3 nucleotide sequence: TGTGCCAGCACCCTAAGCCCCAATCAGCCCCAGCATTTT.

The chain has TRBV28 and TRBJ2-3; 12 bases are a match to TRBD2. Germline V gene lookup returns CDR1 MDHEN and CDR2 SYDVKM. This CDR3 is built from 17 residues. V was pared by 5 bases and J by 1 base, with 7 bases of the junction left unmatched. Written as DNA, the CDR3 is TGTGCCAGCAGTGGGCTAGCGGGGGGGCCGGGCACAGATACGCAGTATTTT. Protein sequence: CASSGLAGGPGTDTQYF.

V is TRBV6-5 and J is TRBJ2-7; 7 bases align to TRBD2. The germline gives CDR1 MNHEY, CDR2 SVGAGI. The V segment lost 5 bases and the J segment 7 bases; nucleotides outside the gene matches: 11. The CDR3 is made up of 14 amino acids. CDR3 amino acids: CASSITSGAAEQYF. In nucleotides, the CDR3 is TGTGCCAGCAGTATTACCAGCGGGGCGGCTGAGCAGTACTTC.

V is TRBV7-8 and J is TRBJ2-7, with D unresolved. The V and J ends lost 4 bases and 4 bases respectively, with 11 bases between them. The germline gives CDR1 SGHVS, CDR2 FQNEAQ. This CDR3 spans 13 amino acids. The CDR3 is CASSSSYTYEQYF. CDR3 DNA: TGTGCCAGCAGCTCCTCTTACACGTACGAGCAGTACTTC.

In its sample, this clone was seen a few times. The chain combines TRBV5-1 with TRBJ1-3; weak D call: TRBD1 (6 bases). Germline V lookup: CDR1 SGHRS, CDR2 YFSETQ. Trimming shortened V by 2 bases and J by 2 bases, and 11 bases separated the two germline ends. The CDR3 totals 15 residues. CDR3 loop: CASSLQGEAGNTIYF. CDR3 in DNA: TGCGCCAGCAGCTTACAGGGTGAAGCTGGAAACACCATATATTTT.

The rearrangement links TRBV6-1 to TRBJ2-3; D gene ambiguous. CDR3 length equals 16 residues. Trimming cost V 2 bases and J 6 bases, with 18 bases left between them. Germline V gene data show CDR1 as MNHNS and CDR2 as SASEGT. CDR3 nucleotides: TGTGCCAGCAGTGAACGGAAGGCTAGTCTATCGGATACGCAGTATTTT. As protein: CASSERKASLSDTQYF.

The chain couples TRBV27 to TRBJ1-6; D unclear. Germline-derived CDR1 and CDR2 are MNHEY and SMNVEV (reference sequence). Trimming shortened V by 6 bases and J by 7 bases, and 16 bases separated the two germline ends. CDR3 size: 15 residues. The CDR3 DNA is TGTGCCAGCAGATACGTGGCCAGTCCAAATTCACCCCTCCACTTT. This gives the protein CASRYVASPNSPLHF.

This chain links TRBV19 with TRBJ2-7; D ambiguous. Per the germline V gene, CDR1 is LNHDA and CDR2 is SQIVND (reference sequence). Trimming removed 5 bases at V and 0 bases at J, with 14 bases between. There are 15 residues in the CDR3. CDR3 region: CASSSLPGSSYEQYF. The CDR3 nucleotides read TGTGCCAGTAGTTCCCTTCCGGGTTCCTCCTACGAGCAGTACTTC. Full variable domain (remainder filled in from reference TRBV19 and TRBJ2-7): DGGITQSPKYLFRKEGQNVTLSCEQNLNHDAMYWYRQDPGQGLRLIYYSQIVNDFQKGDIAEGYSVSREKKESFPLTVTSAQKNPTAFYLCASSSLPGSSYEQYFGPGTRLTVT.

The chain recombines TRBV6-5 with TRBJ1-4; 7 nucleotides line up with TRBD1. Per germline, CDR1 MNHEY and CDR2 SVGAGI. J lost 5 bases, V lost 4 bases, and 4 bases had no gene match. The length of the CDR3 is 14 residues. The CDR3 sequence is CASSSRGQNEKLFF. The CDR3 nucleotides are TGTGCCAGCAGTTCAAGGGGACAGAATGAAAAACTGTTTTTT.

Remarks on this clone: Mismatch with germline at one junction end may stem from a read error. This chain joins TRBV19 and TRBJ2-6; 9 bases match TRBD2. Germline CDR1 is LNHDA and CDR2 is SQIVND (reference sequence). The CDR3 sequence is 11 residues long. The CDR3 nucleotides read TGTGCCAGTAGTATAGCCGGGACTAGCATTTTC. It encodes CASSIAGTSIF.

V is TRBV27 and J is TRBJ1-6, with TRBD1 identical over 9 bases. Germline assignment: CDR1 MNHEY and CDR2 SMNVEV (reference sequence). The junction had 8 bases not matched to a gene; V was cut back by 5 bases and J by 9 bases. The CDR3 has 15 amino acids. The CDR3 DNA follows: TGTGCCAGCAGTCCACGACAGGGGGGCGGTTCACCCCTCCACTTT. Its protein is CASSPRQGGGSPLHF.

The chain recombines TRBV30 with TRBJ2-5; possibly TRBD2 for D (6 bases). CDR1 and CDR2 (germline): GTSNPN, SVGIG (reference sequence). V was trimmed by 1 base and J by 2 bases, leaving 14 bases between them. The CDR3 sequence is 15 residues long. The CDR3: CAWSDWRDEQETQYF. CDR3 nucleotides: TGTGCCTGGAGTGATTGGCGGGACGAACAAGAGACCCAGTACTTC. Using reference TRBV30 and TRBJ2-5 for the parts outside the CDR3, the full variable domain is SQTIHQWPATLVQPVGSPLSLECTVEGTSNPNLYWYRQAAGRGLQLLFYSVGIGQISSEVPQNLSASRPQDRQFILSSKKLLLSDSGFYLCAWSDWRDEQETQYFGPGTRLLVL.

The chain couples TRBV27 to TRBJ2-2; 8 positions match TRBD1. The CDR3 is made up of 13 amino acids. Losses at the gene ends were 6 bases for V and 4 bases for J; bases not matched to a gene: 1. From germline, CDR1 is MNHEY and CDR2 SMNVEV (reference sequence). The CDR3: CASRDRATGELFF. Here the CDR3 DNA reads TGTGCCAGCAGGGACAGGGCCACCGGGGAGCTGTTTTTT.

The chain is built from TRBV11-3 and TRBJ2-5; D is perhaps TRBD1 (5 bases). The CDR3 consists of 16 residues. From germline, CDR1 is SGHNT and CDR2 YENEEA. Trimming took 2 bases from V and 5 from J, leaving 18 bases between them. CDR3 in amino acids: CASSLRSGRVSETQYF. Written as DNA, the CDR3 is TGTGCCAGCAGCTTACGAAGTGGCAGGGTCAGCGAGACCCAGTACTTC.

This clone was recorded once. CDR3 sequence (DNA): TGCGCCAGCAGCCAAGTAACCGGGGGGGACACAGATACGCAGTATTTT. This gives the protein CASSQVTGGDTDTQYF. V gene TRBV4-1 combines with J gene TRBJ2-3; 8 nucleotides match TRBD2. V lost 1 base and J lost 2; bases outside the gene matches: 5. The CDR3 contains 16 residues. Germline CDR1 reads MGHRA; CDR2 reads YSYEKL.

J is TRBJ2-5 and V is TRBV5-4, with a possible D match to TRBD2 (5 bases). V shed 9 bases and J shed 4 bases, with 22 bases lying between them. Germline V gene data show CDR1 as SGHNT and CDR2 as YYREEE (reference sequence). The CDR3 contains 15 residues. The CDR3 loop is CATSISSGKRETQYF. In DNA form, the CDR3 reads TGTGCCACCTCCATAAGTTCGGGGAAAAGAGAGACCCAGTACTTC.

The V call is TRBV6-2 or TRBV6-3, the J call TRBJ2-5; D might be TRBD2 (5 bases). Trimming shortened V by 6 bases and J by 5 bases, and 13 bases separated the two germline ends. Per germline, CDR1 MNHEY and CDR2 SVGEGT. The CDR3 runs to 13 residues. CDR3 nucleotide sequence: TGTGCCAGCAGCAAACTTTCGGGGGAGACCCAGTACTTC. It specifies CASSKLSGETQYF.

This clone was seen only once. The rearrangement uses TRBV30 and TRBJ1-2; 7 bases match TRBD1. The CDR3 is 13 amino acids. From germline, CDR1 is GTSNPN and CDR2 SVGIG (reference sequence). With V trimmed by 4 bases and J by 4 bases, 6 bases remained unmatched. CDR3 nucleotides: TGTGCCTGGACACAGGGGCCTCCCTATGGCTACACCTTC. It specifies CAWTQGPPYGYTF.

In its sample, this clone was seen a few times. The rearrangement links TRBV7-3 to TRBJ2-3; 9 positions agree with TRBD2. V lost 5 bases to trimming and J lost 7 bases; unmatched junction nucleotides: 10. Germline V gene data show CDR1 as SGHTA and CDR2 as FQGTGA. The CDR3 has 15 amino acids. CDR3 residues: CASSLSGGPTNTQYF. Written as DNA, the CDR3 is TGTGCCAGCAGCCTTAGCGGGGGACCCACTAATACGCAGTATTTT.

With regard to this clone: Other DNA variants within this sample encode the same CDR3. V usage is TRBV19 and J usage is TRBJ1-4, with a possible D match to TRBD1 (6 bases). The CDR3 loop spans 14 amino acids. The V gene's germline CDR1 is LNHDA and CDR2 SQIVND (reference sequence). V shed 3 bases and J shed 2 bases, with 7 bases lying between them. The CDR3 region has the DNA TGTGCCAGTAGTATCAGGGGTACTAATGAAAAACTGTTTTTT. It is translated as CASSIRGTNEKLFF. The variable domain in full, with the rest retrieved from reference TRBV19 and TRBJ1-4, is DGGITQSPKYLFRKEGQNVTLSCEQNLNHDAMYWYRQDPGQGLRLIYYSQIVNDFQKGDIAEGYSVSREKKESFPLTVTSAQKNPTAFYLCASSIRGTNEKLFFGSGTQLSVL.

As DNA, the CDR3 is TGTGCCAGCCAGAGGGGGAGTGACTCCTACGAGCAGTACTTC. This translates into CASQRGSDSYEQYF. The chain has TRBV18 and TRBJ2-7, with D perhaps matching TRBD1 (6 bases). From germline, CDR1 is KGHSH and CDR2 LQKENI. The V end was cut by 8 bases, the J end by 0 bases, with 14 bases between. The CDR3 is made up of 14 amino acids.

V gene TRBV7-9 combines with J gene TRBJ2-5; D gene uncertain. V lost 2 bases and J lost 2, with 6 bases in between. Germline CDR1 is SEHNR and CDR2 is FQNEAQ (reference sequence). CDR3 length: 13 amino acids. The CDR3 region is CASSLPIQETQYF. In DNA, the CDR3 is TGTGCCAGCAGCTTACCAATTCAAGAGACCCAGTACTTC.

CDR3 protein: CASSLDLARGYSYEQYF. Written as DNA, the CDR3 is TGTGCCAGCAGCTTAGATCTGGCGAGAGGATACTCCTACGAGCAGTACTTC. The chain links TRBV11-2 to TRBJ2-7; D is unresolved. Germline CDR1 is SGHAT and CDR2 is FQNNGV. This CDR3 region has 17 residues. V lost 0 bases, J lost 0 bases, and 15 bases lay in between.

CDR3 amino acids: CSASKGYLNQPQHF. The CDR3 coding sequence is TGCAGTGCTAGTAAGGGGTACCTAAATCAGCCCCAGCATTTT. The chain is built from TRBV20-1 and TRBJ1-5; D possibly corresponds to TRBD1 (5 bases). The V end lost 3 bases, the J end lost 4 bases, and 13 bases lay between the germline ends. The CDR3 totals 14 residues. Germline CDR1 and CDR2: DFQATT and SNEGSKA (reference sequence).

V gene TRBV11-2 combines with J gene TRBJ2-5; D perhaps matches TRBD1 (6 bases). CDR3 length: 13 amino acids. From germline, CDR1 is SGHAT and CDR2 FQNNGV. Trimming removed 7 bases at V and 5 bases at J, with 14 bases between. The CDR3 is CASTRRGGETQYF. CDR3 sequence (DNA): TGTGCCAGCACCCGACGAGGGGGTGAGACCCAGTACTTC.

The rearrangement uses TRBV7-2 and TRBJ2-4; TRBD1 is a possible D gene (6 bases). Germline V gives CDR1 SGHTA, CDR2 FQGNSA. The germline V and J ends were trimmed by 3 bases and 0 bases, with 15 bases remaining between them. The CDR3 spans 17 residues. The CDR3 nucleotides read TGTGCCAGCAGCTTTAGGGTTACAGGGCTAGCCAAAAACATTCAGTACTTC. Translating gives CASSFRVTGLAKNIQYF. The full variable domain, with the rest looked up from reference TRBV7-2 and TRBJ2-4, is GAGVSQSPSNKVTEKGKDVELRCDPISGHTALYWYRQSLGQGLEFLIYFQGNSAPDKSGLPSDRFSAERTGGSVSTLTIQRTQQEDSAVYLCASSFRVTGLAKNIQYFGAGTRLSVL.

The gene calls are TRBV27 and TRBJ2-1, with D tentatively TRBD1 (7 bases). Per the germline V gene, CDR1 is MNHEY and CDR2 is SMNVEV (reference sequence). There are 13 residues in the CDR3. V lost 6 bases to trimming and J lost 5 bases, with 11 bases between them. The CDR3 spells CASRPRGDNEQFF. The CDR3 DNA reads TGTGCCAGCAGACCCAGGGGGGACAATGAGCAGTTCTTC.

This clone has a single count. The chain joins TRBV7-3 to TRBJ2-1; 13 nucleotides match TRBD2. The CDR3 sequence is 18 residues long. Germline CDR1 SGHTA, CDR2 FQGTGA. Trimming removed 5 bases from V and 6 bases from J; junction bases left unmatched: 13. The CDR3 DNA sequence: TGTGCCAGCAGCCCGCCAGGGACTAGCGGGATGGGTGGCAATGAGCAGTTCTTC. Residues: CASSPPGTSGMGGNEQFF.

The chain links TRBV3-1 (or the pseudogene TRBV3-2) to TRBJ1-1; 9 positions match TRBD1. Losses at the gene ends were 3 bases for V and 6 bases for J; bases not matched to a gene: 8. The CDR3 is 15 residues long. Germline-derived CDR1 and CDR2 are LGHDT and YNNKEL (reference sequence). CDR3 sequence (DNA): TGTGCCAGCAGCCAGGTTGGACAGGGGTTCTCTGAAGCTTTCTTT. Translation gives CASSQVGQGFSEAFF.